This entry describes one T cell receptor (beta chain). This clonotype was observed a handful of times. It lacks a known antigen. Within one base of it there is no much larger clone, and no base qualities were kept. The instrument was an Illumina HiSeq 2500. TCR beta libraries were prepared by quantitative 5'-RACE with molecular barcodes. On the study's bioinformatics: A new computational method, built on a probabilistic model of VDJ rearrangement, was used to identify disease-linked TCR variants. TCRdb trimmed the raw reads at Q25, called clones with MiXCR and kept productive beta chains. Rows matching on CDR3 protein sequence are summarized as one entry with the most common DNA and genes. V and J calls and clone size were set by TCRdb, not the authors. Within this sample are fewer than 750,000 distinct CDR3 sequences, with under 20% of them counted one time only. The ten largest clones add up to 15% to 20% of the sample.

V is clipped by 4 bases and J by 8 bases, and the sequence between their germline boundaries is 17 bases long. Including the terminal cysteine and phenylalanine, the CDR3 comprises 14 residues. CDR3 DNA is the only sequence kept; it has 42 bases, read in frame from the first base. The CDR1 and CDR2 encoded by the germline V gene are KGHSH and LQKENI. These data are taken from a study of CD8 T cells in ankylosing spondylitis (dated by TCRdb to between 2016 and 2019). Broadly, across the study: To find TCR variants linked to disease, the study profiled T cell receptor beta repertoires in ankylosing spondylitis patients and healthy donors. The full study cohort was made up of about two dozen ankylosing spondylitis patients and some 100 healthy donors. Peripheral blood was sampled, and synovial fluid was additionally collected from ankylosing spondylitis patients.

Overall study results and their limits: A TCR beta motif made up of several highly homologous amino acid variants appeared to be characteristic of blood from ankylosing spondylitis patients. A CD8+ phenotype was shown by the disease-linked clones, which were found at relatively low frequencies in peripheral blood. According to the report, matched synovial fluid samples from ankylosing spondylitis patients were significantly enriched for the disease-linked clones. Some of the motif variants had been reported before in the synovial fluid and blood of reactive arthritis patients, a finding that suggests common disease-initiation mechanisms.

This clonotype originated in a male donor with ankylosing spondylitis. The rearrangement joined TRBV18 to TRBJ1-2, with the D gene not confidently named. Material for sequencing was blood, either unsorted or a sorted T cell fraction (not recorded which). The CDR3 region: CASSRWTDSEGYTF. The DNA sequence is given as TGTGCCAGCTCACGATGGACGGATTCTGAGGGCTACACCTTC.